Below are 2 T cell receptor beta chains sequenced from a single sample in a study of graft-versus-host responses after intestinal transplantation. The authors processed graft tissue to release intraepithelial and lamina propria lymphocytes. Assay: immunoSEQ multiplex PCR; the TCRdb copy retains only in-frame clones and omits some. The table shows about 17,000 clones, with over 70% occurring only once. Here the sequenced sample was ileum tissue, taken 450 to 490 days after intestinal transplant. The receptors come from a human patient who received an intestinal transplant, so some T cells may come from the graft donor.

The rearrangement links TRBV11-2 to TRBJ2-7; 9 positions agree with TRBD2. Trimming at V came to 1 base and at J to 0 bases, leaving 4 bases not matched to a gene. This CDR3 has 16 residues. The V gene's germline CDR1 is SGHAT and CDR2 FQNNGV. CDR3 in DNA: TGTGCCAGCAGCTTAGGGAGCGGGGGGATCTCCTACGAGCAGTACTTC. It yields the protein CASSLGSGGISYEQYF.

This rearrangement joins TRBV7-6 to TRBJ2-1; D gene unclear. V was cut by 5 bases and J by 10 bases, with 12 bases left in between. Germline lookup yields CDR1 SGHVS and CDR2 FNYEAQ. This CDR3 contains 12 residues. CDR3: CASSPRATEQFF. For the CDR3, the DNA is TGTGCCAGCAGCCCCCGGGCAACCGAGCAGTTCTTC.